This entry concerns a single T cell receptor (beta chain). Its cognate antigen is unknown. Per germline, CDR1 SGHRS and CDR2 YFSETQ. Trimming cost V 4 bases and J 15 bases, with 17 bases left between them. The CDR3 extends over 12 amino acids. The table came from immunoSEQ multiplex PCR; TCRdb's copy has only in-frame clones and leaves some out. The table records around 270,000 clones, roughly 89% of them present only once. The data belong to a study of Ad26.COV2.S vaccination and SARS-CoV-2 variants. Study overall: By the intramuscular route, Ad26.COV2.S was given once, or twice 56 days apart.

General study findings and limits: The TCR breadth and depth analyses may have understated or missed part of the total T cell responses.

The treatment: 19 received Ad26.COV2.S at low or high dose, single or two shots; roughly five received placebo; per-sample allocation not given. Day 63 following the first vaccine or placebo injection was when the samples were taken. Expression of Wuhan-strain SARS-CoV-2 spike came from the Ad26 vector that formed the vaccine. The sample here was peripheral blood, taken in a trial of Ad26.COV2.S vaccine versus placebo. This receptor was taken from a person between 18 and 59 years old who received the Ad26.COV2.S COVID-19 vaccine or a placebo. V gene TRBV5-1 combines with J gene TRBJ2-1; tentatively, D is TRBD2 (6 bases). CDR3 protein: CASSPEGQSRFF. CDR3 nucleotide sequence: TGCGCCAGCAGCCCGGAGGGCCAATCTCGGTTCTTC.